The TCR beta chain under discussion was sequenced for a study of CD8 T cells in Susac syndrome. Reverse transcription of about 0.5 to 1 ug RNA used random hexamers. Amplification of TCR beta CDR3 used immunoSEQ multiplex PCR across 54 Vbeta and 13 Jbeta. TCRdb analysed the immunoSEQ multiplex PCR reads with MiXCR anew, one entry per CDR3 protein. The table shows 120,000 to 150,000 distinct CDR3 sequences, with approximately 94% occurring only once. The control group consisted of healthy donors matched for age and sex. Negative magnetic isolation gave CD8+ and CD4+ cells; FACS enriched CD8+ TEMRA. Trimming stripped 4 bases from V and 2 bases from J, with 13 bases between. Germline-derived CDR1 and CDR2 are SGHRS and YFSETQ. This CDR3 is built from 15 residues.

The rearrangement uses TRBV5-1 and TRBJ2-1, with D perhaps matching TRBD2 (6 bases). The source is a human donor in good health. Sequencing was done on a sample of CD4+ T cells from PBMCs. The CDR3 DNA reads TGCGCCAGCAGCCAAGTAGCGGCAACCTACAATGAGCAGTTCTTC. This sequence encodes CASSQVAATYNEQFF.